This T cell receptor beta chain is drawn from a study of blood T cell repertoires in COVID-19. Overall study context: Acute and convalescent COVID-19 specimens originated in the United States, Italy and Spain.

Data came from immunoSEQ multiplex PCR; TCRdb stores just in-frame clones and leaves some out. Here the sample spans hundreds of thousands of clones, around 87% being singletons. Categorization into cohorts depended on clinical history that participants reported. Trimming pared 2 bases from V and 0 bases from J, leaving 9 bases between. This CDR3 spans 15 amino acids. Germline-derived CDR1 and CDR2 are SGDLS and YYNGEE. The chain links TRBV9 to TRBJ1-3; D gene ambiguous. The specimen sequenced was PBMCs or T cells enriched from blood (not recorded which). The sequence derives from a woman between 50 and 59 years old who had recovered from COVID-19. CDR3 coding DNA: TGTGCCAGCAGCGTCTCGGGGAGCTCTGGAAACACCATATATTTT. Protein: CASSVSGSSGNTIYF. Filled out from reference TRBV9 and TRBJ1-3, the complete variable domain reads DSGVTQTPKHLITATGQRVTLRCSPRSGDLSVYWYQQSLDQGLQFLIQYYNGEERAKGNILERFSAQQFPDLHSELNLSSLELGDSALYFCASSVSGSSGNTIYFGEGSWLTVV.